This TCR beta chain was identified in a study of chemoradiotherapy in HPV16-positive cancers. Overall study results and limits: Non-HPV-specific T cells did not expand in tumors during treatment, whereas candidate HPV-specific clones and E7-related motifs did. HPV-responsive T-cell expansion during chemoradiotherapy was linked to improved recurrence-free survival in HPV16-positive patients.

Assay used: immunoSEQ multiplex PCR; TCRdb lists only in-frame clones, some missing. The data show more than 15,000 clones, just under 80% seen once. This clone came up once. Its antigen remains unidentified. With 3 bases clipped from V and 2 bases from J, the junction kept 5 bases outside the gene matches. CDR1 MNHNS and CDR2 SASEGT come from the germline V gene. The CDR3 totals 15 residues. This specimen was acquired from a patient who underwent chemoradiotherapy. The rearrangement uses TRBV6-1 and TRBJ2-5; TRBD1 matches 8 bases. The receptor's source is a human donor with HPV-associated anogenital cancer. This CDR3 reads CASSDPGQGQETQYF. The CDR3 bases are TGTGCCAGCAGTGACCCTGGACAGGGTCAAGAGACCCAGTACTTC.